The 32 T cell receptor beta chains listed next were all sequenced from one sample in a study of a mutant IDH1 vaccine in newly diagnosed glioma. Measured with immunoSEQ multiplex PCR; TCRdb has only the in-frame clones, and not every one. The sample contains fewer than 40,000 clones, 75% to 85% of which appear only once. This sample's time point: week 5, during vaccination. The content of each vaccine dose was 300 ug of mutant IDH1 20-mer peptide, and topical imiquimod accompanied it. Antigen specificity for these receptors is unknown. The sample here was PBMCs, taken from a glioma patient whose treatment included an IDH1 peptide vaccine. The receptors shown here come from a man in his forties with glioma.

The chain is built from TRBV2 and TRBJ1-5; D might be TRBD1 (5 bases). V gave up 6 bases and J gave up 6 bases, with 12 bases separating them. Germline lookup yields CDR1 SNHLY and CDR2 FYNNEI. The CDR3 sequence is 13 residues long. The CDR3 protein is CASRPRAAQPQHF. CDR3 sequence (DNA): TGTGCCAGCAGGCCCAGGGCGGCTCAGCCCCAGCATTTT. Filled out from reference TRBV2 and TRBJ1-5, the complete variable domain reads EPEVTQTPSHQVTQMGQEVILRCVPISNHLYFYWYRQILGQKVEFLVSFYNNEISEKSEIFDDQFSVERPDGSNFTLKIRSTKLEDSAMYFCASRPRAAQPQHFGDGTRLSIL.

This chain links TRBV29-1 with TRBJ2-7; 10 bases match TRBD1. This CDR3 spans 15 amino acids. Germline trimming cut 1 base from V and 5 bases from J; bases unmatched to any gene: 8. Germline-derived CDR1 and CDR2 are SQVTM and ANQGSEA. CDR3 region: CSVEVVETGGDEQYF. In DNA, the CDR3 is TGCAGCGTTGAAGTCGTGGAGACAGGGGGCGACGAGCAGTACTTC.

The chain links TRBV2 to TRBJ1-1; D gene unclear. Looked up from germline, CDR1 is SNHLY and CDR2 is FYNNEI. The CDR3 spans 15 residues. V lost 6 bases and J 3 bases, leaving 17 bases between the germline ends. The CDR3 protein is CASRRTPYGDTEAFF. CDR3 DNA sequence: TGTGCCAGCAGACGAACCCCATATGGTGACACTGAAGCTTTCTTT.

The chain uses TRBV6-1 and TRBJ1-6, with D perhaps TRBD1 (6 bases). The CDR3 totals 15 residues. V shed 2 bases and J shed 6 bases, with 11 bases lying between them. CDR1 and CDR2 from the germline V gene are MNHNS and SASEGT. The CDR3 here is CASSELDRSNSPLHF. The CDR3 DNA reads TGTGCCAGCAGTGAACTTGACAGGAGTAATTCACCCCTCCACTTT.

The count of this clone is one. This sequence joins TRBV7-6 and TRBJ2-6; D not resolved. Germline CDR1 reads SGHVS; CDR2 reads FNYEAQ. There are 13 residues in the CDR3. V lost 6 bases to trimming and J lost 1 base, with 4 bases between them. The CDR3, as DNA: TGTGCCAGCAGGAGTTCTGGGGCCAACGTCCTGACTTTC. Translating it yields CASRSSGANVLTF. Combining the CDR3 with reference TRBV7-6 and TRBJ2-6 gives the whole variable domain GAGVSQSPRYKVTKRGQDVALRCDPISGHVSLYWYRQALGQGPEFLTYFNYEAQQDKSGLPNDRFSAERPEGSISTLTIQRTEQRDSAMYRCASRSSGANVLTFGAGSRLTVL.

This chain connects TRBV6-5 to TRBJ1-3, with D perhaps TRBD1 (5 bases). The V gene lost 0 bases and the J gene lost 0 bases, with 9 bases spanning the gap. This CDR3 region has 16 residues. The germline V gene has CDR1 MNHEY and CDR2 SVGAGI. The CDR3 region has the DNA TGTGCCAGCAGTTACTCGGGGGGGAGCTCTGGAAACACCATATATTTT. Protein sequence: CASSYSGGSSGNTIYF.

The chain couples TRBV5-6 to TRBJ2-7, with 7 nucleotides matching TRBD1. This CDR3 region has 14 residues. The V and J ends lost 4 bases and 3 bases, in that order; junction bases with no gene match: 7. Germline loops: CDR1 SGHDT, CDR2 YYEEEE. CDR3 in amino acids: CASSIKGQNYEQYF. The CDR3 bases are TGTGCCAGCAGCATAAAGGGACAGAACTACGAGCAGTACTTC.

V usage is TRBV6-6 and J usage is TRBJ1-6; a weak D match, TRBD1 (6 bases). Trimming removed 0 bases at V and 12 bases at J, with 18 bases between. CDR3 length: 16 residues. Germline V CDR1 and CDR2: MNHNY, SVGAGI (reference sequence). In nucleotides, the CDR3 is TGTGCCAGCAGTTACTCAGGGGGACAAAAAGAAAAACCCCTCCACTTT. Translating it yields CASSYSGGQKEKPLHF.

V and J are TRBV19 and TRBJ1-4; D uncertain. V gave up 5 bases and J gave up 2 bases, with 12 bases separating them. This CDR3 region has 15 residues. Germline CDR1 and CDR2: LNHDA and SQIVND (reference sequence). Here the CDR3 reads CASSHQAPTNEKLFF. Written as DNA, the CDR3 is TGTGCCAGTAGTCACCAGGCGCCCACTAATGAAAAACTGTTTTTT.

This chain links TRBV4-1 with TRBJ2-3; possible D gene TRBD2, 5 bases. The CDR3 contains 16 residues. Germline V gives CDR1 MGHRA, CDR2 YSYEKL. V was cut by 1 base and J by 1 base, with 12 bases left in between. This CDR3 reads CASSQGLLAGTDTQYF. The CDR3 region has the DNA TGCGCCAGCAGCCAAGGTCTCCTAGCTGGCACAGATACGCAGTATTTT.

The CDR3 spells CASGGWDNSPLHF. CDR3 coding DNA: TGTGCCAGCGGGGGGTGGGATAATTCACCCCTCCACTTT. The chain recombines TRBV11-2 with TRBJ1-6; perhaps TRBD1 as D (5 bases). Between the trimmed V and J ends, which lost 8 bases and 5 bases, there was a span of 10 bases. CDR3 length: 13 amino acids. Germline V gene sequence: CDR1 SGHAT, CDR2 FQNNGV.

This clone was recorded only once. This sequence joins TRBV7-9 and TRBJ2-7, with D maybe TRBD1 (5 bases). Germline CDR1 SEHNR, CDR2 FQNEAQ (reference sequence). V dropped 10 bases and J dropped 5 bases, with 15 bases sitting between them. The CDR3 loop spans 12 amino acids. CDR3 sequence: CATLGASNEQYF. The CDR3 nucleotides are TGTGCCACCCTAGGGGCGAGCAACGAGCAGTACTTC.

The chain carries TRBV5-4 and TRBJ1-1; D gene uncertain. Trimming cost V 4 bases and J 2 bases, with 12 bases left between them. This CDR3 contains 14 residues. Germline CDR1 SGHNT, CDR2 YYREEE (reference sequence). The chain's CDR3 is CASSRPSINTEAFF. The DNA of the CDR3 is TGTGCCAGCAGCCGCCCAAGCATCAACACTGAAGCTTTCTTT.

The V and J genes are TRBV14 and TRBJ1-2, with D uncertain. With 6 bases removed from V and 2 bases from J, the gap between germline ends came to 10 bases. The CDR3 is 13 amino acids. Germline CDR1 reads SGHDN; CDR2 reads FVKESK. The CDR3 region has the DNA TGTGCCAGCAGTCGCGAAGGGAACTATGGCTACACCTTC. This sequence encodes CASSREGNYGYTF.

Only one count was recorded for this clone. The CDR3 reads CASSDWTPEEKLFF. The CDR3 DNA follows: TGTGCCAGCAGTGACTGGACACCGGAAGAAAAACTGTTTTTT. This chain joins TRBV2 and TRBJ1-4, with D possibly TRBD1 on 5 matching bases. V lost 3 bases, J lost 8 bases, and 13 bases lay in between. The CDR3 extends over 14 amino acids. Germline loops: CDR1 SNHLY, CDR2 FYNNEI.

This chain connects TRBV19 to TRBJ2-1; the D gene is possibly TRBD2 (5 bases). The CDR3 loop spans 14 amino acids. The V end was cut by 3 bases, the J end by 7 bases, with 13 bases between. From germline, CDR1 is LNHDA and CDR2 SQIVND (reference sequence). DNA for the CDR3: TGTGCCAGTAGTATTGGCCCCCGGAGGAATGAGCAGTTCTTC. This sequence encodes CASSIGPRRNEQFF.

This rearrangement joins TRBV6-4 to TRBJ2-1; 8 positions agree with TRBD2. From germline, CDR1 is MRHNA and CDR2 SNTAGT. The CDR3 totals 14 residues. J was trimmed by 8 bases and V by 3 bases; bases with no gene match: 6. CDR3 sequence: CASSETGGRDEQFF. CDR3 nucleotide sequence: TGTGCCAGCAGTGAAACGGGGGGGCGGGATGAGCAGTTCTTC.

This clone was seen a handful of times. CDR3 in amino acids: CAIGGLHYEQYF. The CDR3 nucleotides read TGTGCCATCGGGGGACTGCACTACGAGCAGTACTTC. This chain connects TRBV10-3 to TRBJ2-7, with a weak D call TRBD2 (6 bases). Germline loops: CDR1 ENHRY, CDR2 SYGVKD. The CDR3 contains 12 residues. The V end lost 8 bases, the J end lost 3 bases, and 11 bases lay between the germline ends.

J is TRBJ2-7 and V is TRBV7-8; D possibly corresponds to TRBD1 (6 bases). Trimming took off 5 bases at V and 0 bases at J, with 14 bases between the two ends. Germline values: CDR1 SGHVS, CDR2 FQNEAQ. The CDR3 is made up of 15 amino acids. The CDR3 region is CASSLKTGTSYEQYF. The CDR3 DNA sequence: TGTGCCAGCAGCCTTAAGACAGGAACCTCCTACGAGCAGTACTTC.

The chain employs TRBV11-2 and TRBJ2-5; 7 bases are shared with TRBD2. This CDR3 spans 12 amino acids. The trim removed 4 bases at V and 9 bases at J, leaving 5 bases unmatched. Germline V gives CDR1 SGHAT, CDR2 FQNNGV. The CDR3 loop is CASSSPGRAQYF. The DNA of the CDR3 is TGTGCCAGCAGCTCCCCGGGGAGGGCCCAGTACTTC.

This clone came up once. The chain is built from TRBV4-2 and TRBJ2-1, with 8 bases identical to TRBD2. CDR1 and CDR2 from the germline V gene are LGHNA and YNFKEQ. Trimming at V came to 1 base and at J to 3 bases, leaving 8 bases not matched to a gene. The CDR3 runs 17 residues. Here the CDR3 reads CASSQAGAGGLYNEQFF. For the CDR3, the DNA is TGTGCCAGCAGCCAAGCAGGGGCGGGGGGACTCTACAATGAGCAGTTCTTC.

This chain uses TRBV11-2 with TRBJ1-2; perhaps TRBD1 as D (5 bases). The V gene lost 4 bases and the J gene lost 5 bases, with 11 bases spanning the gap. The CDR3 loop spans 13 amino acids. Germline V gives CDR1 SGHAT, CDR2 FQNNGV. The CDR3 region is CASSWGGGYGYTF. The CDR3 DNA reads TGTGCCAGCAGCTGGGGCGGGGGATATGGCTACACCTTC.

This clone was counted between two and nine times. The chain recombines TRBV10-1 with TRBJ1-5; weak D call: TRBD1 (5 bases). This CDR3 contains 15 residues. CDR1 WNHNN and CDR2 SYGVQD come from the germline V gene (reference sequence). The V end was cut by 6 bases, the J end by 10 bases, with 22 bases between. The chain's CDR3 is CASRFQQDGRVPQHF. CDR3 nucleotides: TGCGCCAGCAGGTTCCAACAGGACGGCCGGGTCCCCCAGCATTTT.

This chain connects TRBV6-6 to TRBJ1-5; tentative D call: TRBD1 (6 bases). Trimming stripped 7 bases from V and 0 bases from J, with 13 bases between. The CDR3 contains 15 residues. Looked up from germline, CDR1 is MNHNY and CDR2 is SVGAGI (reference sequence). The DNA of the CDR3 is TGTGCCAGCACTTCGGGGACAAATAGCAATCAGCCCCAGCATTTT. Protein sequence: CASTSGTNSNQPQHF.

This clone was seen a handful of times. The V and J genes are TRBV7-3 and TRBJ1-2; D is ambiguous. CDR3 length: 14 residues. Germline CDR1 SGHTA, CDR2 FQGTGA. V lost 0 bases to trimming and J lost 7 bases, with 12 bases between them. The CDR3 region is CASSLTRTDSGYTF. CDR3 DNA: TGTGCCAGCAGCTTAACCCGGACCGATTCTGGCTACACCTTC.

V gene TRBV10-2 combines with J gene TRBJ1-2; D remains ambiguous. With 2 bases removed from V and 2 bases from J, the gap between germline ends came to 6 bases. Germline-derived CDR1 and CDR2 are WSHSY and SAAADI. The CDR3 is 13 amino acids. The CDR3 spells CASSENTNYGYTF. CDR3 nucleotides: TGCGCCAGCAGTGAGAACACCAACTATGGCTACACCTTC.

The V and J genes are TRBV5-6 and TRBJ2-5; D assignment may be TRBD1 or TRBD2 (5 bases each). Germline V CDR1 and CDR2: SGHDT, YYEEEE. The length of the CDR3 is 19 residues. The germline V and J ends were trimmed by 3 bases and 3 bases, with 27 bases remaining between them. The CDR3 DNA follows: TGTGCCAGCAGCTACCCGCCGTTGACGAGGGGAAGGTGGGAAGAGACCCAGTACTTC. Its translation: CASSYPPLTRGRWEETQYF.

This clone has a single count. The chain combines TRBV4-1 with TRBJ1-5; TRBD1 might be the D (5 bases). V was clipped by 1 base and J by 9 bases, with 13 bases between them. The germline CDR1 and CDR2 sequences are MGHRA and YSYEKL. The CDR3 runs to 14 residues. The CDR3 loop is CASSQGAFGGPQHF. CDR3 DNA sequence: TGCGCCAGCAGCCAAGGGGCCTTCGGGGGGCCCCAGCATTTT.

The chain has TRBV6-6 and TRBJ1-5, with D unresolved. Germline CDR1 is MNHNY and CDR2 is SVGAGI (reference sequence). The CDR3 extends over 13 amino acids. Trimming took 3 bases from V and 1 from J, leaving 4 bases between them. The CDR3 loop is CASSYDSNQPQHF. As DNA, the CDR3 is TGTGCCAGCAGTTATGACAGCAATCAGCCCCAGCATTTT.

As DNA, the CDR3 is TGTGCCAGCACCCAGGGGCGGGATGGCTACACCTTC. Protein product: CASTQGRDGYTF. This sequence joins TRBV18 and TRBJ1-2; perhaps TRBD1 as D (6 bases). From germline, CDR1 is KGHSH and CDR2 LQKENI. V was clipped by 8 bases and J by 6 bases, with 13 bases between them. CDR3 length: 12 residues. The whole variable domain, filled in from reference TRBV18 and TRBJ1-2, reads NAGVMQNPRHLVRRRGQEARLRCSPMKGHSHVYWYRQLPEEGLKFMVYLQKENIIDESGMPKERFSAEFPKEGPSILRIQQVVRGDSAAYFCASTQGRDGYTFGSGTRLTVV.

The chain joins TRBV11-1 to TRBJ1-1, with 9 bases fitting TRBD1. This CDR3 is 13 amino acids long. V gave up 1 base and J gave up 9 bases; unmatched junction bases: 3. Germline V gives CDR1 SGHAT, CDR2 FQDESV (reference sequence). The CDR3 loop reads CASSLVGTGKAFF. The CDR3 nucleotides read TGTGCCAGCAGCTTAGTCGGGACAGGGAAAGCTTTCTTT.

The chain combines TRBV5-5 with TRBJ1-5; TRBD1 matches at 11 bases. The germline V gene has CDR1 SGHKS and CDR2 YYEKEE (reference sequence). J lost 1 base, V lost 0 bases, and 6 bases had no gene match. The CDR3 sequence is 18 residues long. CDR3 sequence: CASSLGDRGAVSNQPQHF. CDR3 DNA sequence: TGTGCCAGCAGCTTGGGGGACAGGGGGGCGGTGAGCAATCAGCCCCAGCATTTT.